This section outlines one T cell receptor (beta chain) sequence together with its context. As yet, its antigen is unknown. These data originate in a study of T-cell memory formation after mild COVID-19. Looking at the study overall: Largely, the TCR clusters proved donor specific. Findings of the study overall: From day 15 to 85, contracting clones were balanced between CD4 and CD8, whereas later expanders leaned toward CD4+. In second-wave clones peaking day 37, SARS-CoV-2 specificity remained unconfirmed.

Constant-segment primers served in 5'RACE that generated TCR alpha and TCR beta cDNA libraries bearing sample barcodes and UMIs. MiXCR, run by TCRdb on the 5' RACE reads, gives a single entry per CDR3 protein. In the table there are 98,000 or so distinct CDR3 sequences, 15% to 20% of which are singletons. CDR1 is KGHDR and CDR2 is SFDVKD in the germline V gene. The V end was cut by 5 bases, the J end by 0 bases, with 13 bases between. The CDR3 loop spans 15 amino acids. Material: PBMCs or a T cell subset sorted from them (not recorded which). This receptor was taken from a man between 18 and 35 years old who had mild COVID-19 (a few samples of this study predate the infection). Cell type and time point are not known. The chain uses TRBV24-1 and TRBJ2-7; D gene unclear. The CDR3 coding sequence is TGTGCCACCAGTGCCCTAGACTCGCCCTCCTACGAGCAGTACTTC. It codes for CATSALDSPSYEQYF.